The TCR beta chain under discussion was sequenced for a study of tumor and adjacent non-tumor tissue in lung cancer. For the study at large: Histology: about a dozen adenocarcinoma, a couple of squamous cell carcinoma, 1 small cell lung cancer. The patients, around 11 men and about 5 women, were about 31 to 85 with stage I to III disease.

The library came from three nested PCR rounds adapted from ARM-PCR protocols. MiXCR, applied by TCRdb to the multiplex PCR reads, yields one record per CDR3 protein. The sample yields roughly 140,000 distinct CDR3 sequences, around two thirds seen once. Note on this clonotype: Antigen unknown. The CDR3 ends on some other residue instead of the conserved phenylalanine or tryptophan, so this is likely a read error.

This CDR3 contains 13 residues. The V gene's germline CDR1 is SEHNR and CDR2 FQNEAQ (reference sequence). V was pared by 1 base and J by 7 bases, with 10 bases between. Broader study findings: Tumor repertoires had a smaller top 100 clone share than normal lung. Significantly higher TCR diversity was found in tumor than normal lung.

RNA was extracted from bulk tissue without any cell sorting. The TCR was taken from a man aged 55-75 years with small cell lung cancer. Sequenced: lung tumor tissue. J is TRBJ1-1 and V is TRBV7-9; D call uncertain. The CDR3 nucleotides are TGTGCCAGCAGCTTAGGAAGTGGCTTTGAAGCTTTCATT. This gives the protein CASSLGSGFEAFI.